This T cell receptor (beta chain) was sequenced for a study of regulatory T cells in long-lasting Graves disease. The CDR3 contains 18 residues. With 10 bases clipped from V and 0 bases from J, the junction kept 14 bases outside the gene matches. Germline V gives CDR1 SGHNT, CDR2 YYREEE (reference sequence). Time point denoted: newly diagnosed GD, antithyroid drugs for less than 3 months. Following extraction of RNA from PBMCs, that RNA was used to make the TCR library. EDTA tubes received roughly 9.7 milliliters of drawn peripheral blood. Overall study results and limits: Persistent cases favored TRBV28, TRBJ1-2 and TRBJ2-5. Newly diagnosed patients shared about a thousand public clonotypes; persistent patients shared approximately 2,700. Limited samples may have lowered accuracy.

For this clonotype: Its antigen is unidentified.

Relying on iRepertoire HTBI primers and Arm-PCR of CDR3 regions, the team built TCR beta libraries. TCRdb analysed the multiplex PCR reads with MiXCR anew, one entry per CDR3 protein. The repertoire holds around 450,000 distinct CDR3 sequences, with over 12% as singletons. This sample also belongs to another study, concerning T cells in Graves' hyperthyroidism and ophthalmopathy.

Material: peripheral blood mononuclear cells (PBMCs), obtained at new diagnosis, from a patient treated with antithyroid drugs. V is TRBV5-4 and J is TRBJ2-1; 12 bases match TRBD2. This TCR was recovered from a woman aged 40 to 49 with Graves disease. CDR3: CAGGKGLAGSSSYNEQFF. For the CDR3, the DNA is TGTGCCGGGGGTAAAGGACTAGCGGGATCGAGCTCCTACAATGAGCAGTTCTTC.